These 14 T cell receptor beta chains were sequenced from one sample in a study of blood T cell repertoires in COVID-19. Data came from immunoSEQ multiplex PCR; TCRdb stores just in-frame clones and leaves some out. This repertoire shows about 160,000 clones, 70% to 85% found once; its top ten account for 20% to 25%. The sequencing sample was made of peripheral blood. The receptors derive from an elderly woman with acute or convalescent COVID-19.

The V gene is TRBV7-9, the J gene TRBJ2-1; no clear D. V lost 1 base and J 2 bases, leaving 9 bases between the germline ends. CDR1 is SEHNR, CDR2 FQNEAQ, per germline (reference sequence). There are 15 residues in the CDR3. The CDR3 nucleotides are TGTGCCAGCAGCTTAGAGTATGCAGCCTACAATGAGCAGTTCTTC. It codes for CASSLEYAAYNEQFF.

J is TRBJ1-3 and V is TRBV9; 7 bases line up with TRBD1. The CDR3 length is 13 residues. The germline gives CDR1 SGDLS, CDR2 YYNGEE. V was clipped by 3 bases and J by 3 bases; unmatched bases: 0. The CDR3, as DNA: TGTGCCAGCAGCGGGGACAGTGGAAACACCATATATTTT. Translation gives CASSGDSGNTIYF.

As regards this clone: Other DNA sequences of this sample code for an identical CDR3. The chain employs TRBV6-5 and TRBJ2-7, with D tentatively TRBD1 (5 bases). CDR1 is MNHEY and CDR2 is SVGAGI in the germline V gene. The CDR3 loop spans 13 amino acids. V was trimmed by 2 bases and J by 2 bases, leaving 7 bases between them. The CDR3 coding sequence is TGTGCCAGCAGTTACACAGGTACCTACGAGCAGTACTTC. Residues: CASSYTGTYEQYF.

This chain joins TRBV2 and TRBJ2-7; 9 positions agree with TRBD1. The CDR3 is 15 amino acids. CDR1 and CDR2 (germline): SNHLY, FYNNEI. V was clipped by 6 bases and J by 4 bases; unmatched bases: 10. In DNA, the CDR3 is TGTGCCAGCAGCTCAGGCAGACAGGGGGGTTACGAGCAGTACTTC. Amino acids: CASSSGRQGGYEQYF.

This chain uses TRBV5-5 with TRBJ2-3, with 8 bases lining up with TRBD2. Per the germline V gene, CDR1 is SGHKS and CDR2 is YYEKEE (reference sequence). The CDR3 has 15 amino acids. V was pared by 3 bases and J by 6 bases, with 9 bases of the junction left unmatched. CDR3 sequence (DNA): TGTGCCAGCAGCTCCCGGGAGGGAGGAGGGGATACGCAGTATTTT. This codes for CASSSREGGGDTQYF.

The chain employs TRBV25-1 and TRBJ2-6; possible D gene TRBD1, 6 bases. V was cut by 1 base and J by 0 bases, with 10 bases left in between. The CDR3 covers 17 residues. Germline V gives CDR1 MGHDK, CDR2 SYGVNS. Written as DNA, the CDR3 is TGTGCCAGCAGTGAATCACAGGGTCGCTCTGGGGCCAACGTCCTGACTTTC. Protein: CASSESQGRSGANVLTF.

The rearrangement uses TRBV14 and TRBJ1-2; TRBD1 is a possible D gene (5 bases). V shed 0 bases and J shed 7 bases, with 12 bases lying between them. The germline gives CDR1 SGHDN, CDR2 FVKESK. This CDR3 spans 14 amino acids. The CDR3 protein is CASSQDRADSGYTF. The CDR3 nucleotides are TGTGCCAGCAGCCAAGACAGGGCCGATAGTGGCTACACCTTC. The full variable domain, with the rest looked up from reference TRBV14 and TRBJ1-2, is EAGVTQFPSHSVIEKGQTVTLRCDPISGHDNLYWYRRVMGKEIKFLLHFVKESKQDESGMPNNRFLAERTGGTYSTLKVQPAELEDSGVYFCASSQDRADSGYTFGSGTRLTVV.

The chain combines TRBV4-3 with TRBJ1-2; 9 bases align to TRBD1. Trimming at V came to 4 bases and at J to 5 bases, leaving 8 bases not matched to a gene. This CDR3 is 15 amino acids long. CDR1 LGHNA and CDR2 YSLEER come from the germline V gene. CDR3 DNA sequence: TGCGCCAGCAGCCCGAATCCGGGACAGGGTTATGGCTACACCTTC. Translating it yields CASSPNPGQGYGYTF.

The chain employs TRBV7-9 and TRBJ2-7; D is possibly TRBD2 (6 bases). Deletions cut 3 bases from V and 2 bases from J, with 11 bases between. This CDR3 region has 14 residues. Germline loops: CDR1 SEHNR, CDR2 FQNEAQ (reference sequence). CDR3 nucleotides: TGTGCCAGCAGCTTCCGGGAGAACCCCTACGAGCAGTACTTC. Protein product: CASSFRENPYEQYF.

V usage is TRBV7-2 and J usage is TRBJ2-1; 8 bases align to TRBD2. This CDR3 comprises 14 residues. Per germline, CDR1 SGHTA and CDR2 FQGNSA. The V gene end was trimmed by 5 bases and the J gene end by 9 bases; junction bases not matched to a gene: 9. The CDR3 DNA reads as TGTGCCAGCAGCCCCCGAGCGGGAGCCGGTGAGCAGTTCTTC. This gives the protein CASSPRAGAGEQFF.

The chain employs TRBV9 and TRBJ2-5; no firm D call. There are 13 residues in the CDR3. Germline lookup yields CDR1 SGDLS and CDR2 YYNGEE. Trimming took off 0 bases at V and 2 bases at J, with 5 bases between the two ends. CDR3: CASSVGRQETQYF. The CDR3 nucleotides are TGTGCCAGCAGCGTAGGGAGACAAGAGACCCAGTACTTC.

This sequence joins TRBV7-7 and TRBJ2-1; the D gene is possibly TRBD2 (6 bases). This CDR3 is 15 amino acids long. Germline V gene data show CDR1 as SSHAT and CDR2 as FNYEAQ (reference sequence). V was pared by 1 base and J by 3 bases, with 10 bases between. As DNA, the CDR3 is TGTGCCAGCAGCTTAGACGGGAGTAGCTACAATGAGCAGTTCTTC. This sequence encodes CASSLDGSSYNEQFF.

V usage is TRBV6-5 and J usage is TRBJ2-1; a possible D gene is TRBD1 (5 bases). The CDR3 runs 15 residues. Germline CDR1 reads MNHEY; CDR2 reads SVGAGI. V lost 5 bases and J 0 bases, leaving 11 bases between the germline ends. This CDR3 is CASSQGSFSYNEQFF. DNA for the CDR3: TGTGCCAGCAGTCAGGGATCCTTCTCCTACAATGAGCAGTTCTTC.

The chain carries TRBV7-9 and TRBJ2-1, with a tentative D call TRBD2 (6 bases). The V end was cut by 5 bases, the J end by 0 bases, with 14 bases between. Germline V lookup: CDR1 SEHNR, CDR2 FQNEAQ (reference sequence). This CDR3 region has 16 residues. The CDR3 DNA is TGTGCCAGCAGCCCACCTAGCGTCGGCTCCTACAATGAGCAGTTCTTC. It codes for CASSPPSVGSYNEQFF.